The clone carrying this T cell receptor beta chain was recorded once. Its target is not known. The sample comes from a study of blood T cells in healthy people across ages. General study results and limits: Both naive CD4+ cell counts and diversity were greater in long-lived donors than in aged donors. The authors considered diversity estimates from one million T cells to be underestimates.

This CDR3 spans 18 amino acids. Germline V gene lookup returns CDR1 DFQATT and CDR2 SNEGSKA (reference sequence). Trimming took off 6 bases at V and 0 bases at J, with 21 bases between the two ends. Together with a sample-barcoded 5' primer, a J-beta primer mix was included in a second PCR lasting about 7 to 11 cycles. TCRdb redid the calling of the 5' RACE reads with MiXCR, one entry per CDR3 protein. The table lists fewer than 2,000,000 distinct CDR3 sequences, 30% to 40% of them singletons. The rearrangement links TRBV20-1 to TRBJ1-6; no clear D. This clonotype was obtained from a human donor in good health. Specimen: blood. The CDR3 coding sequence is TGCAGTGCGCTTCCTATACTAGGAAAAAGCTCCTATAATTCACCCCTCCACTTT. This translates into CSALPILGKSSYNSPLHF.